This TCR beta chain was found in a study of T cell changes during pregnancy in multiple sclerosis. The germline V gene has CDR1 SEHNR and CDR2 FQNEAQ (reference sequence). V was pared by 2 bases and J by 6 bases, with 4 bases between. The length of the CDR3 is 12 residues. The repertoire was sequenced with immunoSEQ multiplex PCR; TCRdb's copy has only in-frame clones and lacks some. The repertoire consists of 65,000 to 85,000 clones, with around 94% occurring once and the leading ten covering 0.99%. The rearrangement joins TRBV7-9 to TRBJ1-4; D remains unclear. The source is a female donor in good health, enrolled as a control in a pregnancy study. Specimen: peripheral blood, collected in the second trimester of pregnancy. The CDR3 bases are TGTGCCAGCAGCTTACAGGATGAAAAACTGTTTTTT. Its translation: CASSLQDEKLFF.